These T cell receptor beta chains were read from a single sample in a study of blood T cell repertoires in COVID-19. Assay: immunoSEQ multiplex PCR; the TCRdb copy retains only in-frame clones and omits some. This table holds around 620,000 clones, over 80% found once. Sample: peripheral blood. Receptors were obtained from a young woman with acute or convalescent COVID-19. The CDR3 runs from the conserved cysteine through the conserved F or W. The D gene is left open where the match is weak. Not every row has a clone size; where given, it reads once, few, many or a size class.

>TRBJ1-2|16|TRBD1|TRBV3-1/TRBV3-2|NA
TGTGCCAGCAGGCAGTTCGGACAGGGTGGAAACTATGGCTACACCTTC
CASRQFGQGGNYGYTF
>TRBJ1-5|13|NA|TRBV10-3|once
TGTGCCATCGGGACATACAAGGATCAGCCCCAGCATTTT
CAIGTYKDQPQHF
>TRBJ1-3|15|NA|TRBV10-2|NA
TGCGCCAGCAGTGAGGGGGGGGGCTCTGGAAACACCATATATTTT
CASSEGGGSGNTIYF
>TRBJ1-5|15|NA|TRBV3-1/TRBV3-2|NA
TGTGCCAGCAGCCAAGGCCTATATAGCAATCAGCCCCAGCATTTT
CASSQGLYSNQPQHF
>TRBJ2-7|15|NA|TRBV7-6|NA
TGTGCCAGCAGCTCCGCGCTGGGTCGGGCCTACGAGCAGTACTTC
CASSSALGRAYEQYF
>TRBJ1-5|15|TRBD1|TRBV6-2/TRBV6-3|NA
TGTGCCAGCAGCGGGACAGGGGCGTCTAACCAGCCCCAGCATTTT
CASSGTGASNQPQHF
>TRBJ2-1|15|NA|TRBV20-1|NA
TGCAGTGCTAGTGCAGGGGAATCGGACTACAATGAGCAGTTCTTC
CSASAGESDYNEQFF
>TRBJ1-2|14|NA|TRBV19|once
TGTGCCAGTAGTACGCCGGGGGGGGCAAGTGGCTACACCTTC
CASSTPGGASGYTF
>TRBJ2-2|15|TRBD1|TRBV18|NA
TGTGCCAGCTCCTCCGGACAGGGGAGGCCCGGGGAGCTGTTTTTT
CASSSGQGRPGELFF
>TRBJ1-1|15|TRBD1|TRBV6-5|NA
TGTGCCAGCAGTCCTCAGGACAGGGTATCGGGTGAAGCTTTCTTT
CASSPQDRVSGEAFF
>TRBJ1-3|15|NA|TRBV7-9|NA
TGTGCCAGCATAATGGGGCCTTTCACTGGAAACACCATATATTTT
CASIMGPFTGNTIYF
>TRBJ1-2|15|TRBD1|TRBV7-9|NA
TGTGCCAGCAGCTTAGACACAGGGGCAGTAGGACCCTACACCTTC
CASSLDTGAVGPYTF
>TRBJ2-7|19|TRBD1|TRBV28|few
TGTGCCAGCAGTTTCGGACAGGGGGCGCCCCTAGGGGACCAGTACGAGCAGTACTTC
CASSFGQGAPLGDQYEQYF
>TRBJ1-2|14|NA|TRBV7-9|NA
TGTGCCAGCAGCTTTGACAGCTCAGCCTATGGCTACACCTTC
CASSFDSSAYGYTF
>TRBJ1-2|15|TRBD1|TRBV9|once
TGTGCCAGCAGCGTAGGACAGGGGGATTCGTCTGGCTACACCTTC
CASSVGQGDSSGYTF
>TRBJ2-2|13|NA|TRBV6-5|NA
TGTGCCAGCCAGGGGACCAACACCGGGGAGCTGTTTTTT
CASQGTNTGELFF
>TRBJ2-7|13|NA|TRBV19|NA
TGTGCCAGTAGTATTCTTACAGGTTACGAGCAGTACTTC
CASSILTGYEQYF
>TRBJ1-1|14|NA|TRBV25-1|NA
TGTGCCAGCAGTGAATATGTAGATGACACTGAAGCTTTCTTT
CASSEYVDDTEAFF
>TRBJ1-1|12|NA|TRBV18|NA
TGTGCCAGCTCCTCCCTAGAGTCTGAAGCTTTCTTT
CASSSLESEAFF
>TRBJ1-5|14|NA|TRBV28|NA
TGTGCCGCGAAGGACACGCTTAGCAATCAGCCCCAGCATTTT
CAAKDTLSNQPQHF
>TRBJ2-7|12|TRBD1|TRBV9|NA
TGTGCCAGCAGCCCCGGACAGGGCGAGCAGTACTTC
CASSPGQGEQYF
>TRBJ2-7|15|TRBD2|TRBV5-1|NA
TGCGCCAGCAGCCTGGTGGGACTAGCAGGTTACGAGCAGTACTTC
CASSLVGLAGYEQYF
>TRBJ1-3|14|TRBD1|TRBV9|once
TGTGCCAGCAGCGGTCACAGGGGAGTTAACACCATATATTTT
CASSGHRGVNTIYF
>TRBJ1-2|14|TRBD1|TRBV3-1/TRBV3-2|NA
TGTGCCAGCAGTCGACAGGGGGGAATCCATGGCTACACCTTC
CASSRQGGIHGYTF
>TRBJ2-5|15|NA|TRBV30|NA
TGTGCCTGGAGCCGGGCGGGGGCCTGGCGAGAGACCCAGTACTTC
CAWSRAGAWRETQYF
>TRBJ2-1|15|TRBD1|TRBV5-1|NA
TGCGCCAGCAGCTTGATAGGGGGCAGTCGAAACGAGCAGTTCTTC
CASSLIGGSRNEQFF
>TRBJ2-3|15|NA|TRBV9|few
TGTGCCAGCAGCGTGGGACTTAAAAGCACAGATACGCAGTATTTT
CASSVGLKSTDTQYF
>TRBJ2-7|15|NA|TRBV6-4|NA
TGTGCCAGATCCATGGACAGACCGGGGTCCTACGAGCAGTACTTC
CARSMDRPGSYEQYF
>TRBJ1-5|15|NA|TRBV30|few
TGTGCCTGGAGTCGGGGGGACCATAGCAATCAGCCCCAGCATTTT
CAWSRGDHSNQPQHF
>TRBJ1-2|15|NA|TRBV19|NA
TGTGCCAGTAGTCCCCGGACAGATAATAACTATGGCTACACCTTC
CASSPRTDNNYGYTF
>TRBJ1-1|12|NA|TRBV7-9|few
TGTGCCAGCAGCCCAAGACAGTTTGAAGCTTTCTTT
CASSPRQFEAFF
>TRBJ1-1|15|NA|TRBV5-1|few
TGCGCCAGCAGCTTGGACCTCATAGCGAACACTGAAGCTTTCTTT
CASSLDLIANTEAFF
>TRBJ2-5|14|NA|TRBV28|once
TGTGCCAGCAGCTCCGGCTGGCGGGAAGAGACCCAGTACTTC
CASSSGWREETQYF
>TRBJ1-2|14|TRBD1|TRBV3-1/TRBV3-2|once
TGTGCCAGCAGCCGCGACAGGGGGTCCTATGGCTACACCTTC
CASSRDRGSYGYTF
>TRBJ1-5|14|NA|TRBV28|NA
TGTGCCAGCAGTTTGTCAGGGATCCACCAGCCCCAGCATTTT
CASSLSGIHQPQHF
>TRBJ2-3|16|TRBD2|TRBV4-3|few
TGCGCCAGCAGCCAAGAGGAGGGTAGCGGGGTAGATACGCAGTATTTT
CASSQEEGSGVDTQYF
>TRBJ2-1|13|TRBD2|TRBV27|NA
TGTGCCGTGGCCGTGGGAGGGAACAATGAGCAGTTCTTC
CAVAVGGNNEQFF
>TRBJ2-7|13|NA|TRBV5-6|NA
TGTGCCAGCAGCTTATACCTACCCTACGAGCAGTACTTC
CASSLYLPYEQYF
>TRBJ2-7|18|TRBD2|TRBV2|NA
TGTGCCAGCAGCCGAACTAGGGTTAGCGGGGGGATCTCCTACGAGCAGTACTTC
CASSRTRVSGGISYEQYF
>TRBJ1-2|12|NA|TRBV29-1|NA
TGCAGCGTTGAAGGGCGGGTCTATGGCTACACCTTC
CSVEGRVYGYTF
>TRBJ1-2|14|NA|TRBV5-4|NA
TGTGCCAGCAGCTTGTCAGCAGGCTCCCTGGGCTACACCTTC
CASSLSAGSLGYTF
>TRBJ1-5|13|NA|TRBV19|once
TGTGCCAGTAGCATGAGGGTGAATCAGCCCCAGCATTTT
CASSMRVNQPQHF
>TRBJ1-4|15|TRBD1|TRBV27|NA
TGTGCCAGCAGTTTATTCATCGACAGGGTTGAAAAACTGTTTTTT
CASSLFIDRVEKLFF
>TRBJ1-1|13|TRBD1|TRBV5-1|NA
TGCGCCAGCAGCGGGGGACAGGGGACTGAAGCTTTCTTT
CASSGGQGTEAFF
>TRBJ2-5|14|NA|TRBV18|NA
TGTGCCAGCTCACCACCGATAGGGGAAGAGACCCAGTACTTC
CASSPPIGEETQYF
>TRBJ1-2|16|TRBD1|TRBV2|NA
TGTGCCAGCAGTGAACCCGACAGGGGGCTGGTCTATGGCTACACCTTC
CASSEPDRGLVYGYTF
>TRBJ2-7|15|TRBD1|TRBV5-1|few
TGCGCCAGCAGCGCATATTACGGGACAGACTACGAGCAGTACTTC
CASSAYYGTDYEQYF
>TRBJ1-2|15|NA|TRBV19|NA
TGTGCCAGTAGTATATCCTCAGGGTTTCGATATGGCTACACCTTC
CASSISSGFRYGYTF
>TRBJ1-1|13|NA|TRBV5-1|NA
TGCGCCAGCAGCGTAGAACAGGGCACTGAAGCTTTCTTT
CASSVEQGTEAFF
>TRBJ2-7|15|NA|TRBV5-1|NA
TGCGCCAGCAGCTTTGGGGCTACCTCCACCTACGAGCAGTACTTC
CASSFGATSTYEQYF
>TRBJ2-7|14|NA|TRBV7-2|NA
TGTGCCAGCAGCTTAGTAGACAAAGCCTACGAGCAGTACTTC
CASSLVDKAYEQYF
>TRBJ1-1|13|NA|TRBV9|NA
TGTGCCAGCAGCGTAGGGCCTCAGGCTGAAGCTTTCTTT
CASSVGPQAEAFF